This T cell receptor (beta chain) was sequenced during a study of neurological immune-mediated disorders. Via MiXCR, TCRdb re-called the 5' RACE reads, giving one row per CDR3 protein. The sample yields 45,000 to 60,000 distinct CDR3 sequences, around 4% seen once. Trimming removed 8 bases from V and 6 bases from J, with 22 bases in between. The CDR3 runs to 15 residues. Germline V gene data show CDR1 as MDHEN and CDR2 as SYDVKM. The material sequenced was PBMCs. The chain combines TRBV28 with TRBJ1-1; tentative D call: TRBD1 (5 bases). This receptor was obtained from a man aged 25 to 45 with multiple sclerosis. CDR3 nucleotide sequence: TGTGCCAGCCCCCCTTTGGGGGGGTACGGACCTGAAGCTTTCTTT. Translated: CASPPLGGYGPEAFF.